This paragraph covers one T cell receptor (beta chain) sequence. All patients were untreated before thyroid surgery. TCRdb re-called the PCR reads through MiXCR. The table has about 27,000 clones, 20% to 25% seen once. These data come from a study of metastatic and nonmetastatic thyroid tumors. The sequence derives from a male donor with papillary thyroid cancer or a benign thyroid nodule (not recorded which). Some clones in this sample may be carry-over from other donors' samples. The source material was blood.

The CDR3 loop is CASSLGTSNEQFF. CDR3 coding DNA: TGCGCCAGCAGCTTGGGGACTTCTAATGAGCAGTTCTTC. V usage is TRBV5-1 and J usage is TRBJ2-1; maybe TRBD2 (5 bases). Looked up from germline, CDR1 is SGHRS and CDR2 is YFSETQ. V gave up 0 bases and J gave up 7 bases, with 8 bases separating them. The CDR3 consists of 13 residues.